Shown below are 23 T cell receptor beta chains from a single sample sequenced in a study of shared clonotypes between healthy human individuals. Measured with immunoSEQ multiplex PCR; TCRdb has only the in-frame clones, and not every one. The sample holds roughly 1,000,000 clones, about 80% seen once. The source material was memory CD4+ T cells from PBMCs. Subset in this sample: CD45RA-negative fraction. These receptors were collected from a young man in good health. Some clones in this sample may be carry-over from other donors' samples.

This clone was seen a few times. The genes are TRBV11-2 and TRBJ1-3; no firm D call. This CDR3 is built from 13 residues. The germline gives CDR1 SGHAT, CDR2 FQNNGV. V was pared by 4 bases and J by 4 bases, with 8 bases between. The CDR3: CASSSQAGNTIYF. CDR3 nucleotide sequence: TGTGCCAGCAGCTCCCAAGCGGGAAACACCATATATTTT.

The table lists this clone with a few counts. V and J are TRBV10-3 and TRBJ1-5, with 10 bases matching TRBD1. This CDR3 is 14 amino acids long. Germline V lookup: CDR1 ENHRY, CDR2 SYGVKD. V shed 1 base, J shed 6 bases, and the junction held 0 bases outside the gene matches. The DNA of the CDR3 is TGTGCCATCAGTGAGTGGACAGGGGGTCAGCCCCAGCATTTT. Its protein is CAISEWTGGQPQHF.

The V and J genes are TRBV5-1 and TRBJ2-7; TRBD2 agrees at 8 bases. From germline, CDR1 is SGHRS and CDR2 YFSETQ. Unmatched junction bases numbered 4, after V lost 6 bases and J lost 2 bases. This CDR3 has 13 amino acids. CDR3 protein: CASKNSGTYEQYF. In DNA form, the CDR3 reads TGCGCCAGCAAAAATAGCGGGACCTACGAGCAGTACTTC.

The V call is TRBV5-4, the J call TRBJ2-7, with 8 bases identical to TRBD2. This CDR3 contains 15 residues. Germline CDR1 SGHNT, CDR2 YYREEE (reference sequence). Unmatched junction bases numbered 14, after V lost 5 bases and J lost 7 bases. The CDR3 bases are TGTGCCAGCAGTTCCCCCGGGACTAGGGCTGGGGAGCAGTACTTC. Its protein is CASSSPGTRAGEQYF.

CDR3 sequence reads: CASSARSTGYNEQFF. The CDR3 region has the DNA TGTGCCAGCAGCGCCCGATCTACAGGGTACAATGAGCAGTTCTTC. The chain couples TRBV7-9 to TRBJ2-1; tentatively, D is TRBD1 (6 bases). Germline CDR1 reads SEHNR; CDR2 reads FQNEAQ (reference sequence). V dropped 5 bases and J dropped 4 bases, with 15 bases sitting between them. CDR3 length: 15 amino acids.

This clone came up once. The chain has TRBV29-1 and TRBJ2-4; no firm D call. The germline CDR1 and CDR2 sequences are SQVTM and ANQGSEA. V lost 4 bases, J lost 2 bases, and 6 bases lay in between. The CDR3 length is 12 residues. The CDR3 bases are TGCAGCGTTGCAGCCACCAAAAACATTCAGTACTTC. Protein product: CSVAATKNIQYF.

The chain combines TRBV5-1 with TRBJ2-3; 9 bases align to TRBD2. Unmatched junction bases numbered 1, after V lost 5 bases and J lost 0 bases. CDR3 length: 14 amino acids. In germline, CDR1 is SGHRS, CDR2 YFSETQ. CDR3 nucleotides: TGCGCCAGCAGGACTAGCGGTAGCACAGATACGCAGTATTTT. Translating gives CASRTSGSTDTQYF.

This clone was seen a few times. V is TRBV2 and J is TRBJ2-7; D uncertain. Germline lookup yields CDR1 SNHLY and CDR2 FYNNEI. The CDR3 totals 10 residues. The V end lost 5 bases, the J end lost 7 bases, and 6 bases lay between the germline ends. This chain's CDR3 is CASSFREQYF. In DNA form, the CDR3 reads TGTGCCAGCAGTTTCCGGGAGCAGTACTTC.

This chain connects TRBV18 to TRBJ2-2; D may be TRBD1 or TRBD2 (5 bases each). Germline V gene data show CDR1 as KGHSH and CDR2 as LQKENI. Trimming pared 5 bases from V and 6 bases from J, leaving 16 bases between. The CDR3 extends over 15 amino acids. This CDR3 is CASSTRDAGAGELFF. CDR3 DNA sequence: TGTGCCAGCTCAACGAGGGACGCCGGGGCCGGGGAGCTGTTTTTT. Looking up the rest from reference TRBV18 and TRBJ2-2 gives the full variable domain: NAGVMQNPRHLVRRRGQEARLRCSPMKGHSHVYWYRQLPEEGLKFMVYLQKENIIDESGMPKERFSAEFPKEGPSILRIQQVVRGDSAAYFCASSTRDAGAGELFFGEGSRLTVL.

V is TRBV5-1 and J is TRBJ2-7, with TRBD1 matching over 7 bases. The germline V gene has CDR1 SGHRS and CDR2 YFSETQ. Trimming cost V 4 bases and J 0 bases; bases outside gene matches: 7. The CDR3 extends over 15 amino acids. CDR3 coding DNA: TGCGCCAGCAGCATGGGACAGCAGAGCTCCTACGAGCAGTACTTC. Translated, it gives CASSMGQQSSYEQYF.

CDR3 bases: TGCGCCAGCAGCACAGCAGTTCAAGAGACCCAGTACTTC. Its protein is CASSTAVQETQYF. The rearrangement uses TRBV5-1 and TRBJ2-5; D gene uncertain. The V end was cut by 4 bases, the J end by 2 bases, with 9 bases between. From germline, CDR1 is SGHRS and CDR2 YFSETQ. The CDR3 totals 13 residues.

This clone was found once. This may arise from a read error, as a much more abundant clone is one base away. This is likely a read error, given that the CDR3 carries no conserved phenylalanine or tryptophan at its end. The genes are TRBV29-1 and TRBJ2-7, with 7 bases aligning to TRBD2. The CDR3 has 12 residues. V lost 7 bases to trimming and J lost 0 bases; unmatched junction nucleotides: 3. Germline values: CDR1 SQVTM, CDR2 ANQGSEA. CDR3 DNA: TGCAGCGGTGGGGGGGGCTCCTACGAGCAGTACCTC. This gives the protein CSGGGGSYEQYL.

CDR3 protein: CAWSRQGPLWAFF. The CDR3 DNA reads TGTGCCTGGAGTAGACAGGGACCATTGTGGGCTTTCTTT. The chain couples TRBV30 to TRBJ1-1, with TRBD1 matching over 7 bases. The germline CDR1 and CDR2 sequences are GTSNPN and SVGIG (reference sequence). After removal of 2 bases from V and 11 bases from J, the junction contained 11 bases not matched to a gene. This CDR3 spans 13 amino acids.

The chain carries TRBV1 and TRBJ2-2; the table calls TRBD2, which could not be checked here. TRBV1 is flagged as a pseudogene. The CDR3 sequence is 20 residues long. The CDR3 region is CTSSQDPALRGRANTGELFF. The CDR3 bases are TGCACCAGCAGCCAAGATCCCGCCTTGCGCGGGAGGGCGAACACCGGGGAGCTGTTTTTT.

The CDR3 bases are TGCGCCAGCAGCTTTGCGGCTAGCTCCTACAATGAGCAGTTCTTC. It codes for CASSFAASSYNEQFF. This chain uses TRBV5-1 with TRBJ2-1; D call uncertain. Trimming removed 2 bases at V and 0 bases at J, with 9 bases between. Germline V gene sequence: CDR1 SGHRS, CDR2 YFSETQ. This CDR3 has 15 amino acids.

The chain combines TRBV28 with TRBJ2-2; TRBD2 matches at 8 bases. The V segment lost 3 bases and the J segment 1 base; nucleotides outside the gene matches: 7. Germline lookup yields CDR1 MDHEN and CDR2 SYDVKM. CDR3 length: 17 amino acids. Here the CDR3 reads CASSLAQRGMNTGELFF. CDR3 DNA: TGTGCCAGCAGTTTGGCCCAGCGGGGGATGAACACCGGGGAGCTGTTTTTT.

This clone appeared a single time. The CDR3 coding sequence is TGTGCCAGCAGCCAACTAGCGGGAGCAGATACGCAGTATTTT. Its translation: CASSQLAGADTQYF. The V call is TRBV7-2, the J call TRBJ2-3; TRBD2 aligns across 11 bases. The CDR3 loop spans 14 amino acids. V dropped 5 bases and J dropped 4; count of bases not matched to a gene: 2. Germline V gives CDR1 SGHTA, CDR2 FQGNSA.

This sequence joins TRBV2 and TRBJ2-1; D gene ambiguous. The CDR3 is made up of 11 amino acids. The germline V gene encodes CDR1 SNHLY and CDR2 FYNNEI. The V and J ends lost 6 bases and 9 bases respectively, with 9 bases between them. DNA of the CDR3: TGTGCCAGCAGGTATTCCGCTGAGCAGTTCTTC. Protein sequence: CASRYSAEQFF.

The chain carries TRBV5-1 and TRBJ2-3, with TRBD1 matching over 10 bases. This CDR3 is 15 amino acids long. CDR1 and CDR2 (germline): SGHRS, YFSETQ. V lost 3 bases to trimming and J lost 5 bases; unmatched junction nucleotides: 6. CDR3 region: CASSSSGTGEDTQYF. Written as DNA, the CDR3 is TGCGCCAGCAGCTCCTCCGGGACAGGGGAAGATACGCAGTATTTT.

This clone was recorded once. The J gene is TRBJ1-1, the V gene TRBV2; 7 bases align to TRBD1. The CDR3 loop spans 13 amino acids. With 6 bases clipped from V and 6 bases from J, the junction kept 7 bases outside the gene matches. Germline-derived CDR1 and CDR2 are SNHLY and FYNNEI. CDR3 coding DNA: TGTGCCAGCAGGAACACAGGGGCCCCTGAAGCTTTCTTT. Amino acid sequence: CASRNTGAPEAFF.

In this sample, this clone turned up a few times. The rearrangement joins TRBV21-1 to TRBJ2-3. TRBV21-1 is labeled a pseudogene. The CDR3 has 16 amino acids. For the CDR3, the DNA is TGTGCCAGCAGCAAAGCGCGACCTTTGTACACAGATACGCAGTATTTT. Translation gives CASSKARPLYTDTQYF.

With regard to this clone: It may be a read error: a sequence one base away is much more abundant. This chain links TRBV4-1 with TRBJ2-6; D not certain. This CDR3 is built from 16 residues. CDR1 and CDR2 (germline): MGHRA, YSYEKL. Trimming stripped 1 base from V and 0 bases from J, with 7 bases between. The CDR3 sequence: CASSQGPGSGANVLTF. CDR3 nucleotides: TGCGCCAGCAGCCAAGGTCCCGGCTCTGGGGCCAACGTCCTGACTTTC.

This clone was seen repeatedly, ten times or more. The chain has TRBV27 and TRBJ2-2, with TRBD1 identical over 10 bases. The J segment lost 3 bases and the V segment lost 2 bases, leaving 3 bases of the junction unmatched. The CDR3 is made up of 16 amino acids. CDR1 and CDR2 (germline): MNHEY, SMNVEV (reference sequence). The CDR3 region is CASSLRDRGHTGELFF. The CDR3 bases are TGTGCCAGCAGTTTACGTGACAGGGGGCACACCGGGGAGCTGTTTTTT.